This TCR beta chain is from a study of T-cell memory formation after mild COVID-19. The wider study: For the most part, TCR clusters were specific to one donor. Study-level points and caveats: CD4+ contracting clones lay mainly in CM and EM, CD8+ ones in EMRA. Pre-infection memory carried some responding clones, suggesting that cross-reactive memory joined.

TCRdb itself ran the 5' RACE reads through MiXCR, one entry per CDR3 protein. The table includes under 200,000 distinct CDR3 sequences, about 9.9% detected once. With regard to this clonotype: The antigen is undetermined.

This TCR came from a man aged 18 to 30 who had mild COVID-19 (a few samples of this study predate the infection). Cell type and time point are not known. The sequencing input was PBMCs or a T cell subset sorted from them (not recorded which).

The CDR3 nucleotides are TGTGCCAGCAGCAAACAATTCGGGGGCGCAGATACGCAGTATTTT. It codes for CASSKQFGGADTQYF. This chain connects TRBV7-9 to TRBJ2-3, with D possibly being TRBD1 or TRBD2 (6 bases each). CDR3 length: 15 amino acids. Germline V gene lookup returns CDR1 SEHNR and CDR2 FQNEAQ (reference sequence). The germline V and J ends were trimmed by 5 bases and 4 bases, with 16 bases remaining between them.